The present entry profiles one T cell receptor (beta chain) with its context. What it binds is not known. This specimen belongs to a study of cytomegalovirus exposure and HLA in healthy donors. Study-level results: Among the most significant clusters, several appeared linked to common viral pathogens in a later analysis. Cytomegalovirus status, reportedly, was diagnosed with high specificity and sensitivity by the classifier. Earlier results showed most TCR beta V segments being productive about 87% or about 30% of the time.

The PCR made use of 60 Vbeta and 13 Jbeta primers. Assay: immunoSEQ multiplex PCR; the TCRdb copy retains only in-frame clones and omits some. The repertoire holds 100,000 to 150,000 clones, with around three quarters as singletons. The receptor was isolated from a middle-aged woman in good health and CMV-seropositive. Sequenced: PBMCs.

The chain's CDR3 is CASRGTGSPLHF. The CDR3 DNA reads as TGTGCCAGCCGCGGAACTGGTTCACCCCTCCACTTT. The chain joins TRBV28 to TRBJ1-6; D is uncertain. CDR1 is MDHEN and CDR2 is SYDVKM in the germline V gene. The germline V and J ends were trimmed by 8 bases and 9 bases, with 11 bases remaining between them. The CDR3 consists of 12 residues.